Below are 15 T cell receptor beta chains sequenced from a single sample in a study of T cell responses to AZD1222 COVID-19 vaccine. Generated by immunoSEQ multiplex PCR, the TCRdb table keeps only in-frame clones and is missing some. The data show more than 100,000 clones, about 93% seen once. Source: peripheral blood, taken 28 days after the second AZD1222 dose. The receptors stem from an adult who received the AZD1222 COVID-19 vaccine.

This clone is a singleton in its sample. J is TRBJ1-1 and V is TRBV30, with D maybe TRBD1 (6 bases). V was shortened by 4 bases and J by 0 bases, with 15 bases between the two germline ends. The CDR3 length is 15 residues. The germline CDR1 and CDR2 sequences are GTSNPN and SVGIG (reference sequence). CDR3 in DNA: TGTGCCTGGAAGTTAGGACAGAGGTTGAACACTGAAGCTTTCTTT. Translated, it gives CAWKLGQRLNTEAFF.

The rearrangement joins TRBV7-9 to TRBJ2-5; perhaps TRBD2 as D (6 bases). V lost 3 bases and J lost 5, with 13 bases in between. Per germline, CDR1 SEHNR and CDR2 FQNEAQ (reference sequence). This CDR3 is built from 14 residues. Written as DNA, the CDR3 is TGTGCCAGCAGCTTCCCGGGAGCGTATGAGACCCAGTACTTC. It is translated as CASSFPGAYETQYF.

The chain carries TRBV3-1 (or the pseudogene TRBV3-2) and TRBJ1-1; D uncertain. V was shortened by 4 bases and J by 1 base, with 10 bases between the two germline ends. Germline values: CDR1 LGHDT, CDR2 YNNKEL (reference sequence). CDR3 length: 14 amino acids. CDR3 in DNA: TGTGCCAGCAGCCCTGTCGAGGAGAACACTGAAGCTTTCTTT. Its translation is CASSPVEENTEAFF.

The chain recombines TRBV5-4 with TRBJ2-3, with D perhaps TRBD1 or TRBD2 (6 bases each). The germline gives CDR1 SGHNT, CDR2 YYREEE (reference sequence). The V end was cut by 2 bases, the J end by 1 base, with 14 bases between. The CDR3 covers 16 residues. The CDR3 region is CASSFSRGEGTDTQYF. CDR3 in DNA: TGTGCCAGCAGCTTTTCAAGGGGGGAGGGCACAGATACGCAGTATTTT.

This clone came up once. The rearrangement links TRBV9 to TRBJ2-2; D ambiguous. CDR1 is SGDLS and CDR2 is YYNGEE in the germline V gene. The CDR3 is made up of 13 amino acids. Between the trimmed V and J ends, which lost 4 bases and 3 bases, there was a span of 7 bases. CDR3 sequence reads: CASSSIYTGELFF. As DNA, the CDR3 is TGTGCCAGCAGCTCCATATACACCGGGGAGCTGTTTTTT.

V usage is TRBV2 and J usage is TRBJ2-1; 7 bases agree with TRBD1. V was clipped by 5 bases and J by 9 bases; unmatched bases: 7. Per the germline V gene, CDR1 is SNHLY and CDR2 is FYNNEI. The CDR3 consists of 13 residues. CDR3: CASSPQGPGEQFF. CDR3 DNA sequence: TGTGCCAGCAGTCCACAGGGGCCAGGTGAGCAGTTCTTC.

The J gene is TRBJ2-3, the V gene TRBV29-1; 7 bases line up with TRBD2. J was trimmed by 1 base and V by 6 bases; bases with no gene match: 4. This CDR3 spans 13 amino acids. The germline gives CDR1 SQVTM, CDR2 ANQGSEA. The CDR3 loop reads CSVAGVGTDTQYF. CDR3 nucleotide sequence: TGCAGCGTGGCGGGAGTGGGCACAGATACGCAGTATTTT.

The chain links TRBV19 to TRBJ2-1; 7 bases match TRBD1. Germline assignment: CDR1 LNHDA and CDR2 SQIVND (reference sequence). This CDR3 contains 15 residues. J lost 0 bases, V lost 7 bases, and 6 bases had no gene match. CDR3 in DNA: TGTGCCAGTACCGGACAGGACCACTCCTACAATGAGCAGTTCTTC. It encodes CASTGQDHSYNEQFF. Complete variable domain (other parts from reference TRBV19 and TRBJ2-1): DGGITQSPKYLFRKEGQNVTLSCEQNLNHDAMYWYRQDPGQGLRLIYYSQIVNDFQKGDIAEGYSVSREKKESFPLTVTSAQKNPTAFYLCASTGQDHSYNEQFFGPGTRLTVL.

V gene TRBV12-5 combines with J gene TRBJ1-6; possible D gene TRBD1, 5 bases. Trimming removed 6 bases from V and 10 bases from J, with 13 bases in between. The germline gives CDR1 LGHNT, CDR2 FRNRAP. CDR3 length: 13 residues. This CDR3 reads CASGPGIGSPLHF. DNA of the CDR3: TGTGCTAGTGGCCCAGGGATAGGGTCACCCCTCCACTTT.

The chain joins TRBV5-1 to TRBJ1-2; TRBD1 is a possible D gene (6 bases). Germline V gives CDR1 SGHRS, CDR2 YFSETQ. Trimming removed 0 bases from V and 4 bases from J, with 13 bases in between. The CDR3 extends over 15 amino acids. CDR3 protein: CASSLAASQGYGYTF. The CDR3 DNA reads TGCGCCAGCAGCTTGGCTGCGTCACAGGGCTATGGCTACACCTTC.

The gene calls are TRBV7-9 and TRBJ2-3, with 7 bases that match TRBD2. CDR3 size: 15 residues. V was clipped by 4 bases and J by 1 base; unmatched bases: 5. The germline gives CDR1 SEHNR, CDR2 FQNEAQ (reference sequence). The CDR3 nucleotides read TGTGCCAGCAGCTCCGGGAGGTCCCGCACAGATACGCAGTATTTT. This gives the protein CASSSGRSRTDTQYF.

The chain has TRBV6-5 and TRBJ1-2, with 9 bases fitting TRBD1. The J segment lost 2 bases and the V segment lost 7 bases, leaving 8 bases of the junction unmatched. This CDR3 contains 15 residues. The germline gives CDR1 MNHEY, CDR2 SVGAGI. The CDR3 region is CASNSQGTGNYGYTF. As DNA, the CDR3 is TGTGCCAGCAACTCACAAGGGACAGGGAACTATGGCTACACCTTC.

The genes are TRBV9 and TRBJ2-6; no clear D. The germline V gene has CDR1 SGDLS and CDR2 YYNGEE. V gave up 3 bases and J gave up 4 bases, with 14 bases separating them. The CDR3 sequence is 16 residues long. The CDR3 DNA reads as TGTGCCAGCAGCGGAAATCGAACCGCCGGGGCCAACGTCCTGACTTTC. Amino acid sequence: CASSGNRTAGANVLTF.

The V and J genes are TRBV11-3 and TRBJ1-5, with no clear D. V was clipped by 5 bases and J by 2 bases, with 13 bases between them. The CDR3 contains 15 residues. Germline V gene data show CDR1 as SGHNT and CDR2 as YENEEA. The CDR3 coding sequence is TGTGCCAGCAGCCGGGGTAATAGGGGCAATCAGCCCCAGCATTTT. This codes for CASSRGNRGNQPQHF.

The rearrangement uses TRBV5-1 and TRBJ1-2; 7 bases line up with TRBD1. The J segment lost 6 bases and the V segment lost 0 bases, leaving 8 bases of the junction unmatched. This CDR3 comprises 15 residues. Germline V gene lookup returns CDR1 SGHRS and CDR2 YFSETQ. The DNA of the CDR3 is TGCGCCAGCAGCTTGGAGGGGACAGATCCCCATGGCTACACCTTC. Protein sequence: CASSLEGTDPHGYTF.